Reported below is one T cell receptor beta chain. The antigen is undetermined. TCR alpha and TCR beta cDNA libraries carrying sample barcodes and UMIs came from 5'RACE with constant-segment primers. TCRdb re-called the 5' RACE reads with MiXCR, one entry per CDR3 protein. The table includes about 340,000 distinct CDR3 sequences, 15% detected once. The entry originates in a study of T-cell memory formation after mild COVID-19. In the study overall: The two donors had largely donor-specific TCR clusters. Study results and caveats: The authors left the SARS-CoV-2 specificity of second-wave clones peaking on day 37 unconfirmed. Clones that shrank (day 15 to 85) were balanced CD4/CD8, whereas later expanders leaned CD4+.

CDR1 and CDR2 (germline): MGHRA, YSYEKL. CDR3 length: 14 amino acids. V was shortened by 1 base and J by 3 bases, with 9 bases between the two germline ends. The chain links TRBV4-1 to TRBJ1-2; TRBD1 is a possible D gene (6 bases). Specimen: PBMCs or a T cell subset sorted from them (not recorded which). This clonotype was obtained from a man younger than 35 who had mild COVID-19 (a few samples of this study predate the infection). Cell type and time point are not known. CDR3 DNA sequence: TGCGCCAGCAGCCAAGCCGGGGGCCACTATGGCTACACCTTC. Its protein product is CASSQAGGHYGYTF.